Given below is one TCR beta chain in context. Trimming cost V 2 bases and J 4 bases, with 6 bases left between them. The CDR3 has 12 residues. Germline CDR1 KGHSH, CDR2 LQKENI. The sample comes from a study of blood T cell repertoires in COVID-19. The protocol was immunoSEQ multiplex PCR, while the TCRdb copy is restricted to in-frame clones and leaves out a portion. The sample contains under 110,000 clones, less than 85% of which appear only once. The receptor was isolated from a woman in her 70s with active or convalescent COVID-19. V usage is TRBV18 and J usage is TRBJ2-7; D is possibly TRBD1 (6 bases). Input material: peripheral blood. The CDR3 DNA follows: TGTGCCAGCTCACCAGGACAGTACGAGCAGTACTTC. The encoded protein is CASSPGQYEQYF.